Described below is a single TCR beta chain sequence and its context. What it recognizes is unknown. PCR was performed a second time for about 7 to 11 cycles using a sample-barcoded 5' primer and a J-beta primer mix. Each sample provided no less than 2.5 million CDR3-containing paired-end reads. MiXCR, run by TCRdb on the 5' RACE reads, gives a single entry per CDR3 protein. Of approximately 1,100,000 distinct CDR3 sequences listed, 45% are singletons. This entry comes from a study of blood T cells in healthy people across ages. Roughly 10 milliliters was the volume of peripheral blood drawn from each donor. CDR3 size: 14 residues. Trimming took off 4 bases at V and 6 bases at J, with 14 bases between the two ends. The germline V gene has CDR1 SGDLS and CDR2 YYNGEE. Findings and limits, study-wide: In older individuals, TCR beta diversity per million T cells was lower, falling roughly linearly with age. The study could not conclusively compare naive and antigen-experienced cells, given its unsorted PBMCs.

This chain connects TRBV9 to TRBJ2-1; no clear D. Input material: blood. The TCR originated in a woman aged 55-70 years in good health. Written as DNA, the CDR3 is TGTGCCAGCAGCCCCCAAGTTAGCCCCAATGAGCAGTTCTTC. As protein: CASSPQVSPNEQFF. Drawing the rest from reference TRBV9 and TRBJ2-1, the complete variable domain is DSGVTQTPKHLITATGQRVTLRCSPRSGDLSVYWYQQSLDQGLQFLIQYYNGEERAKGNILERFSAQQFPDLHSELNLSSLELGDSALYFCASSPQVSPNEQFFGPGTRLTVL.